A selection of T cell receptor beta chains follows, all from one sample in a study of cytomegalovirus exposure and HLA in healthy donors. Assay: immunoSEQ multiplex PCR; the TCRdb copy retains only in-frame clones and omits some. The table includes fewer than 250,000 clones, around 78% detected once. The sequenced material came from PBMCs. The receptor source for this set is a woman aged 25 to 39 in good health and CMV-seropositive. Both conserved end residues are part of each CDR3. A D gene is named only where the DNA matches it firmly. Not every row has a clone size; where given, it reads once, few, many or a size class.

size,D,V,J,DNA,CDR3
once,-,TRBV10-3,TRBJ1-6,TGTGCCATCAGTGAAGGGGATGCGAATTCACCCCTCCACTTT,CAISEGDANSPLHF
few,-,TRBV2,TRBJ2-7,TGTGCCAGCAGTGTAGGTCCGGGCGAGCAGTACTTC,CASSVGPGEQYF
-,-,TRBV9,TRBJ1-1,TGTGCCAGCAGCGAGACAGTGAACACTGAAGCTTTCTTT,CASSETVNTEAFF
-,TRBD2,TRBV5-1,TRBJ2-1,TGCGCCAGCAGCATTAGCGGGGCTAACAATGAGCAGTTCTTC,CASSISGANNEQFF
-,TRBD2,TRBV11-2,TRBJ2-5,TGTGCCAGCAGCTTGGGACTAGCGGGGCAAGAGACCCAGTACTTC,CASSLGLAGQETQYF
few,TRBD1,TRBV10-3,TRBJ1-2,TGTGCCATCAGTCACTCGGGCCAGGGGGCCGGTGGCTACACCTTC,CAISHSGQGAGGYTF
-,TRBD1,TRBV9,TRBJ1-5,TGTGCCAGCAGCCAGGGGGGAAATCAGCCCCAGCATTTT,CASSQGGNQPQHF
-,-,TRBV28,TRBJ2-7,TGTGCCAGCAGTTTGTCCCCACTCGGGGTCGAGCAGTACTTC,CASSLSPLGVEQYF
-,TRBD2,TRBV9,TRBJ2-3,TGTGCCAGCAGCGGACTAGCGGGCAGCACAGATACGCAGTATTTT,CASSGLAGSTDTQYF
-,TRBD2,TRBV27,TRBJ2-3,TGTGCCAGCAGTTTAATTGGGACTAGCCCCACAGATACGCAGTATTTT,CASSLIGTSPTDTQYF
-,-,TRBV7-8,TRBJ1-5,TGTGCCAGCAGCTTCAGGGTCAGGGTGGTCTGGGGCAATCAGCCCCAGCATTTT,CASSFRVRVVWGNQPQHF
-,-,TRBV4-3,TRBJ1-1,TGCGCCAGCAGCCTCGACGGGGACACTGAAGCTTTCTTT,CASSLDGDTEAFF
few,TRBD2,TRBV2,TRBJ2-7,TGTGCCAGCAGTGCGGGACTAGCGGCGGTGTACTACGAGCAGTACTTC,CASSAGLAAVYYEQYF
-,TRBD1,TRBV7-2,TRBJ2-7,TGTGCCAGCAGCCCAACAGGGGGTGGGACGTACGAGCAGTACTTC,CASSPTGGGTYEQYF
-,-,TRBV18,TRBJ1-1,TGTGCCAGCTCACTCAATAGGAACACTGAAGCTTTCTTT,CASSLNRNTEAFF
-,TRBD2,TRBV4-1,TRBJ2-2,TGCGCCAGCAGCCAGGGGACTAGCGGCAACACCGGGGAGCTGTTTTTT,CASSQGTSGNTGELFF
-,TRBD1,TRBV19,TRBJ2-4,TGTGCCAGTAGTACCGGGACAGGTGTAAACATTCAGTACTTC,CASSTGTGVNIQYF